One and the same sample provided the 6 T cell receptor beta chains below, sequenced in a study of blood T cell repertoires in COVID-19. Clones were read by immunoSEQ multiplex PCR, and TCRdb kept only the in-frame ones, dropping some. The table lists 63,000 or so clones, 86% of them singletons. Sequencing was done on a sample of peripheral blood. The source is a man in his 70s with active COVID-19.

The chain recombines TRBV7-2 with TRBJ2-7, with D unclear. CDR1 SGHTA and CDR2 FQGNSA come from the germline V gene. The CDR3 covers 14 residues. Trimming removed 0 bases from V and 2 bases from J, with 8 bases in between. The CDR3 DNA follows: TGTGCCAGCAGCTTAGCGCGGTCCACCTACGAGCAGTACTTC. Amino acid sequence: CASSLARSTYEQYF.

The chain couples TRBV2 to TRBJ1-1; maybe TRBD1 (5 bases). Germline V lookup: CDR1 SNHLY, CDR2 FYNNEI. This CDR3 region has 13 residues. Trimming stripped 11 bases from V and 4 bases from J, with 17 bases between. CDR3 region: CAGGTDWGTEAFF. DNA of the CDR3: TGTGCCGGAGGGACCGACTGGGGCACTGAAGCTTTCTTT.

J is TRBJ2-1 and V is TRBV9, with 9 bases matching TRBD2. Looked up from germline, CDR1 is SGDLS and CDR2 is YYNGEE. CDR3 size: 17 residues. J gave up 10 bases and V 3 bases, and 17 bases lay outside the gene matches. The CDR3 region has the DNA TGTGCCAGCAGCGCCCCAAATAGGATGGCGGGAGGGGGCGAGCAGTTCTTC. This codes for CASSAPNRMAGGGEQFF.

V and J are TRBV6-5 and TRBJ1-4, with 11 bases matching TRBD1. The germline gives CDR1 MNHEY, CDR2 SVGAGI. CDR3 size: 15 residues. J lost 1 base, V lost 8 bases, and 3 bases had no gene match. CDR3 region: CASGTGGKTNEKLFF. CDR3 DNA sequence: TGTGCCAGCGGGACAGGGGGAAAAACTAATGAAAAACTGTTTTTT.

V gene TRBV11-2 combines with J gene TRBJ1-4; D is uncertain. V gave up 6 bases and J gave up 0 bases, with 11 bases separating them. The V gene's germline CDR1 is SGHAT and CDR2 FQNNGV. The CDR3 covers 15 residues. The CDR3 DNA reads TGTGCCAGCAGGCCCCTTTCGGCAACTAATGAAAAACTGTTTTTT. It specifies CASRPLSATNEKLFF.

The chain joins TRBV7-8 to TRBJ2-3; 10 bases align to TRBD2. Germline CDR1 SGHVS, CDR2 FQNEAQ. The CDR3 loop spans 16 amino acids. With 5 bases clipped from V and 2 bases from J, the junction kept 7 bases outside the gene matches. The CDR3 DNA reads as TGTGCCAGCAGCCTAACGGGACTAGCGACCACAGATACGCAGTATTTT. This gives the protein CASSLTGLATTDTQYF.